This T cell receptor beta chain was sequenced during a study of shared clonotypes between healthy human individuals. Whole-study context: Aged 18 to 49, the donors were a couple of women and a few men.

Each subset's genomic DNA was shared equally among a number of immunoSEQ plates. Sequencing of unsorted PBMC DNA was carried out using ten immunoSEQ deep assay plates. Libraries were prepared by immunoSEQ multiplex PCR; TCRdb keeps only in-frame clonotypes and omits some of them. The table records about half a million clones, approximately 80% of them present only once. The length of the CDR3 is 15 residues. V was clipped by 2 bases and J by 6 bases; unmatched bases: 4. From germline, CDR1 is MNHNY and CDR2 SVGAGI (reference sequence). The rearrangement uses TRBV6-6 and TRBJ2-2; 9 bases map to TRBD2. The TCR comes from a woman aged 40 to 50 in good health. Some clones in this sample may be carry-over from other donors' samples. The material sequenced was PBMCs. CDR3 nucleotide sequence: TGTGCCAGCAGTTACCGCGGGGGGGAGGCCGGGGAGCTGTTTTTT. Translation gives CASSYRGGEAGELFF.